Presented here are 5 T cell receptor beta chains from one specimen sequenced in a study of T cells in Graves' hyperthyroidism and ophthalmopathy. RNA transcripts yielded amplified TCR beta CDR3 regions. When the TCR CDR3 underwent first-round RT-PCR, the HTBI primer set was used. TCRdb fed the multiplex PCR reads into MiXCR, producing one record per CDR3 protein. The repertoire holds about 700,000 distinct CDR3 sequences, with about 15% as singletons. The source material was blood. The origin of the receptors is a woman aged 18-30 years with Graves' hyperthyroidism.

This clonotype was seen ten or more times. This chain connects TRBV30 to TRBJ2-5; D unresolved. Trimming took 5 bases from V and 5 from J, leaving 21 bases between them. The CDR3 is 15 amino acids. Looked up from germline, CDR1 is GTSNPN and CDR2 is SVGIG (reference sequence). The CDR3, as DNA: TGTGCCTGGGGGGAAGGTCATGTTATTACGGAGACCCAGTACTTC. This codes for CAWGEGHVITETQYF. Together with reference TRBV30 and TRBJ2-5, the CDR3 gives the full variable domain: SQTIHQWPATLVQPVGSPLSLECTVEGTSNPNLYWYRQAAGRGLQLLFYSVGIGQISSEVPQNLSASRPQDRQFILSSKKLLLSDSGFYLCAWGEGHVITETQYFGPGTRLLVL.

This clonotype was counted a single time. The V and J genes are TRBV12-5 and TRBJ2-1, with no clear D. The V end was cut by 1 base, the J end by 6 bases, with 13 bases between. This CDR3 contains 15 residues. Germline loops: CDR1 LGHNT, CDR2 FRNRAP. The CDR3 nucleotides read TGTGCTAGTGGTTTGGGTCACGGACGGGTCAATGAGCAGTTCTTC. It codes for CASGLGHGRVNEQFF.

This clonotype has just a few counts. This chain joins TRBV24-1 and TRBJ1-4, with D possibly being TRBD1 (6 bases). The CDR3 is 22 residues long. Looked up from germline, CDR1 is KGHDR and CDR2 is SFDVKD. Trimming cost V 6 bases and J 2 bases, with 33 bases left between them. The CDR3 region is CATSTGGASSYRGPTTNEKLFF. The CDR3 region has the DNA TGTGCCACCAGTACCGGGGGGGCCTCTTCGTACAGAGGGCCCACCACTAATGAAAAACTGTTTTTT.

J is TRBJ1-2 and V is TRBV27; 7 positions agree with TRBD1. The germline V gene has CDR1 MNHEY and CDR2 SMNVEV (reference sequence). V trimming: 7 bases; J trimming: 6 bases; junction bases outside the gene matches: 8. The CDR3 is 13 residues long. CDR3 coding DNA: TGTGCCAGCAAGGACAGGTTAATGGATGGCTACACCTTC. It is translated as CASKDRLMDGYTF.

Note on this clonotype: This sequence may be a read error, since a much larger clone differs from it by one base. The chain recombines TRBV2 with TRBJ2-1, with 13 bases matching TRBD2. Germline values: CDR1 SNHLY, CDR2 FYNNEI. This CDR3 is 17 amino acids long. The CDR3 spells CAGSLGGTSGVHGEQFF. In DNA form, the CDR3 reads TGTGCCGGCAGTCTTGGAGGGACTAGCGGGGTACATGGTGAGCAGTTCTTC.